This record looks at one T cell receptor beta chain sequence and its context. The antigen is unknown. Researchers built TCR beta libraries using quantitative 5'-RACE with molecular barcodes. TCRdb used MiXCR to reprocess the 5' RACE reads, holding one entry per CDR3 protein. In the table there are roughly 670,000 distinct CDR3 sequences, roughly 19% of which are singletons. There are 15 residues in the CDR3. V lost 5 bases and J lost 2, with 15 bases in between. The germline V gene encodes CDR1 SEHNR and CDR2 FQNEAQ (reference sequence). This sample was included in a study of CD8 T cells in ankylosing spondylitis. Findings and limits, study-wide: Characteristic, it appeared, of ankylosing spondylitis blood was a TCR beta motif of eight highly homologous variants. Disease-linked clones bore a CD8+ phenotype and were relatively rare in peripheral blood.

This receptor was obtained from a male donor with ankylosing spondylitis. J is TRBJ1-2 and V is TRBV7-9; D uncertain. The material sequenced was blood, either unsorted or a sorted T cell fraction (not recorded which). The CDR3 protein is CASSPHHPTNYGYTF. The CDR3 DNA is TGTGCCAGCAGCCCTCACCACCCCACGAACTATGGCTACACCTTC.